The subject of this entry is one TCR beta chain. Its antigen remains unidentified. Other DNA sequences in the sample encode the same CDR3. The data stem from a study of T cell responses to AZD1222 COVID-19 vaccine. The study's findings and limits: Among spike-specific TCRs, nearly half reportedly target unmutated variant regions. Repertoire sampling occurred only after the peak T cell response. Among AZD1222 vaccinees, only five to seven were seropositive at baseline. White British people made up most donors, females outnumbered males, and clonal diversity was possibly underestimated.

CDR1 is MDHEN, CDR2 SYDVKM, per germline. The germline V and J ends were trimmed by 3 bases and 5 bases, with 5 bases remaining between them. There are 11 residues in the CDR3. The data were produced by immunoSEQ multiplex PCR, yet TCRdb's version contains in-frame clones alone and is incomplete. The table has about 100,000 clones, roughly 86% seen once. The TCR sequence derives from an adult who received the MenACWY meningococcal vaccine as a control. Specimen: peripheral blood, collected 28 days after the second dose of the MenACWY control vaccine. This sequence joins TRBV28 and TRBJ2-7; D ambiguous. In DNA, the CDR3 is TGTGCCAGCAGTTTGAGCGACGAGCAGTACTTC. Its translation: CASSLSDEQYF.